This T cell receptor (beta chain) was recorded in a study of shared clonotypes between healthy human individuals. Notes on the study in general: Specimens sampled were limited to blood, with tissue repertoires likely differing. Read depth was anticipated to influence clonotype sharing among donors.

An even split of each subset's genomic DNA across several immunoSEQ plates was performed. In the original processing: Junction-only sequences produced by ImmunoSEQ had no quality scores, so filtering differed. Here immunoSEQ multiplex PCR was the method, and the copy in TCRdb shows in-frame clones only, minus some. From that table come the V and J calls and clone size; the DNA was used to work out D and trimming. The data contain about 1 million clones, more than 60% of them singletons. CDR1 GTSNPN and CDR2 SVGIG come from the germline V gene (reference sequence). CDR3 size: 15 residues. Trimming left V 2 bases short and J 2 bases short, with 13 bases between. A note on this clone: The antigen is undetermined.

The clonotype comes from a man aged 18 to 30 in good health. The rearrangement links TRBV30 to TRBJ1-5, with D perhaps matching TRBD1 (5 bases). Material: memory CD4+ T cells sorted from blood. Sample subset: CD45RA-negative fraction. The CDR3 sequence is CAWSPSGRGNQPQHF. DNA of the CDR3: TGTGCCTGGAGTCCCTCTGGCAGGGGCAATCAGCCCCAGCATTTT.